These 12 T cell receptor beta chains were all obtained from the same sample, sequenced in a study of neurological immune-mediated disorders. TCRdb analysed the 5' RACE reads with MiXCR anew, one entry per CDR3 protein. The sample includes 71,000 or so distinct CDR3 sequences, approximately 5% of them seen just once. Sequences were obtained from PBMCs. Every receptor here comes from a young woman with multiple sclerosis.

This clonotype occurred many times. This sequence joins TRBV20-1 and TRBJ2-3; 9 bases are shared with TRBD1. CDR3 size: 15 residues. The ends lost 6 bases at V and 4 bases at J; junction bases unmatched: 11. Per germline, CDR1 DFQATT and CDR2 SNEGSKA (reference sequence). CDR3 region: CSARGDRVIADTQYF. The CDR3 nucleotides are TGCAGTGCCCGGGGGGACAGGGTGATTGCAGATACGCAGTATTTT.

In its sample, this clonotype was seen many times. This rearrangement joins TRBV5-1 to TRBJ1-1, with 7 bases fitting TRBD1. V shed 2 bases, J shed 4 bases, and the junction held 8 bases outside the gene matches. Germline CDR1 and CDR2: SGHRS and YFSETQ. CDR3 length equals 15 residues. CDR3 amino acids: CASSFRGSEGTEAFF. For the CDR3, the DNA is TGCGCCAGCAGCTTCAGGGGGTCGGAGGGCACTGAAGCTTTCTTT.

This clonotype was seen ten or more times. The chain uses TRBV5-1 and TRBJ2-2, with a tentative D call TRBD2 (6 bases). The germline V and J ends were trimmed by 1 base and 7 bases, with 17 bases remaining between them. The germline V gene has CDR1 SGHRS and CDR2 YFSETQ. This CDR3 is 16 amino acids long. The CDR3 reads CASSLSGLASGGELFF. The CDR3 bases are TGCGCCAGCAGCTTGTCGGGGCTAGCGTCCGGCGGGGAGCTGTTTTTT.

At least ten counts were recorded for this clonotype. The gene calls are TRBV6-6 and TRBJ2-3, with TRBD1 identical over 9 bases. Looked up from germline, CDR1 is MNHNY and CDR2 is SVGAGI (reference sequence). CDR3 length: 12 residues. V lost 5 bases and J lost 9; bases outside the gene matches: 3. CDR3 region: CASSTGQGTQYF. CDR3 in DNA: TGTGCCAGCAGTACCGGACAGGGGACGCAGTATTTT.

At least ten counts were recorded for this clonotype. This chain joins TRBV10-3 and TRBJ1-5; D uncertain. The V end lost 8 bases, the J end lost 3 bases, and 14 bases lay between the germline ends. This CDR3 region has 14 residues. CDR1 and CDR2 from the germline V gene are ENHRY and SYGVKD. The DNA of the CDR3 is TGTGCCATCCTTCCACAAGGCTTCAATCAGCCCCAGCATTTT. Its protein product is CAILPQGFNQPQHF.

Ten or more counts support this clonotype. J is TRBJ2-2 and V is TRBV20-1, with D possibly TRBD1 on 6 matching bases. This CDR3 is built from 15 residues. The V end was cut by 3 bases, the J end by 0 bases, with 11 bases between. Germline-derived CDR1 and CDR2 are DFQATT and SNEGSKA (reference sequence). In DNA, the CDR3 is TGCAGTGCTAGGGTACAGGGCGCGAACACCGGGGAGCTGTTTTTT. It codes for CSARVQGANTGELFF.

This clonotype has a count of ten or more. V is TRBV10-1 and J is TRBJ2-1; 11 nucleotides agree with TRBD2. The germline V gene encodes CDR1 WNHNN and CDR2 SYGVQD (reference sequence). Germline trimming cut 4 bases from V and 4 bases from J; bases unmatched to any gene: 6. The CDR3 sequence is 16 residues long. The CDR3 nucleotides read TGCGCCAGCAGTGTCGTCGGGACTAGCGGATACAATGAGCAGTTCTTC. Translation: CASSVVGTSGYNEQFF.

The table lists this clonotype with many counts. The chain combines TRBV12-3 or TRBV12-4 with TRBJ2-5; D may be TRBD2 (6 bases). Trimming removed 3 bases at V and 4 bases at J, with 15 bases between. This CDR3 has 15 residues. DNA for the CDR3: TGTGCCAGCAGTTTTTTTCAGGAGGGGCGAGAGACCCAGTACTTC. It is translated as CASSFFQEGRETQYF.

This clonotype was counted ten times or more. The CDR3 bases are TGCGCCAGCAGCCAGGAACAGGGATACGAGCAGTACTTC. Translated: CASSQEQGYEQYF. V gene TRBV4-1 combines with J gene TRBJ2-7; D perhaps matches TRBD1 (6 bases). This CDR3 has 13 residues. Germline assignment: CDR1 MGHRA and CDR2 YSYEKL. The germline V and J ends were trimmed by 3 bases and 4 bases, with 10 bases remaining between them.

In this sample, this clonotype turned up a few times. The rearrangement uses TRBV5-1 and TRBJ2-3, with unresolved D. Per the germline V gene, CDR1 is SGHRS and CDR2 is YFSETQ. CDR3 length: 12 amino acids. Between the trimmed V and J ends, which lost 4 bases and 5 bases, there was a span of 8 bases. CDR3 protein: CASSLLLDTQYF. DNA of the CDR3: TGCGCCAGCAGCCTTCTATTAGATACGCAGTATTTT.

This clonotype was seen ten or more times. The chain couples TRBV5-1 to TRBJ1-1, with a possible D match to TRBD1 (5 bases). This CDR3 is 13 amino acids long. Germline CDR1 is SGHRS and CDR2 is YFSETQ. Trimming removed 1 base at V and 5 bases at J, with 9 bases between. CDR3 bases: TGCGCCAGCAGCTTGACTGGGGGAACTGAAGCTTTCTTT. Translated: CASSLTGGTEAFF.

This clonotype has ten or more counts. The rearrangement links TRBV5-1 to TRBJ2-3; perhaps TRBD2 as D (5 bases). This CDR3 is 15 amino acids long. Trimming left V 3 bases short and J 0 bases short, with 11 bases between. CDR1 SGHRS and CDR2 YFSETQ come from the germline V gene. The CDR3 region has the DNA TGCGCCAGCAGCTCGACGGGGAGCAGCACAGATACGCAGTATTTT. This encodes CASSSTGSSTDTQYF.